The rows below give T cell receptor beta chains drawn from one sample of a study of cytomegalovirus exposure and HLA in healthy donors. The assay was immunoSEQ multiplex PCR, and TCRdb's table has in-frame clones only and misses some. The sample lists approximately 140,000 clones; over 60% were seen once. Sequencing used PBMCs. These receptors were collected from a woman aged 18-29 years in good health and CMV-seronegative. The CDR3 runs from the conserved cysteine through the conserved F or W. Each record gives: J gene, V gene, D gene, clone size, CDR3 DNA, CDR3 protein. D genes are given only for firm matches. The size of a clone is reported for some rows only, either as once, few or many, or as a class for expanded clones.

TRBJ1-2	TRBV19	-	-	TGTGCCAGTAGTAACGGAAGGGGCAGGGACTATGGCTACACCTTC	CASSNGRGRDYGYTF
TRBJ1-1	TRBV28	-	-	TGTGCCAGCAGTTTAGTAGTCAGCGGGACTGAAGCTTTCTTT	CASSLVVSGTEAFF
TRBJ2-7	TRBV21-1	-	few	TGTGCCAGCAGCAAAGCTCGGGGTGGGATCTACGAGCAGTACTTC	CASSKARGGIYEQYF
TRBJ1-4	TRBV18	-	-	TGTGCCAGCTCACCAACGTTTTTAACAGATGCGTCGTATGAAAAACTGTTTTTT	CASSPTFLTDASYEKLFF
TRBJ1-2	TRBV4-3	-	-	TGCGCCAGCAGCCAAGAAGACAGGCCCCGTGGCTACACCTTC	CASSQEDRPRGYTF
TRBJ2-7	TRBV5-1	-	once	TGCGCCAGCAGCTTGGGATCTTCCGGGGAATACGAGCAGTACTTC	CASSLGSSGEYEQYF
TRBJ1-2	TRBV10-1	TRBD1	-	TGCGCCAGCAGTGACCCTCCGCTCCGGACAGGGCTTAAAGAGTATGGCTACACCTTC	CASSDPPLRTGLKEYGYTF
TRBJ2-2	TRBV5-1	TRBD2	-	TGCGCCAGCGGAGGGATAGCGGGAGAAGAAGACACCGGGGAGCTGTTTTTT	CASGGIAGEEDTGELFF
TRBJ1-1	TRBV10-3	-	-	TGTGCCATCAGTGAGTCAGGGGGAGCTTTCTTT	CAISESGGAFF
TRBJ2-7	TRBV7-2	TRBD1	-	TGTGCCAGCAGCTTAAGGGCCCCGACAGGGGTAAAAGAGCAGTACTTC	CASSLRAPTGVKEQYF
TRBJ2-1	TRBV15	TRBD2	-	TGTGCCACCAGCGGCGGGGGCTCCTACAATGAGCAGTTCTTC	CATSGGGSYNEQFF
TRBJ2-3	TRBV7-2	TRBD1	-	TGTGCCAGCAGCCTCAGGACAGGGGGCACAGATACGCAGTATTTT	CASSLRTGGTDTQYF
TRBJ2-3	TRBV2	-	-	TGTGCCAGCAGTGAAGCGCGGGTCGGAGGGCACACAGATACGCAGTATTTT	CASSEARVGGHTDTQYF
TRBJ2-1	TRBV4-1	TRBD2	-	TGCGCCAGCAGCCAAGACCTAGCGGGAGTCGGTGAGCAGTTCTTC	CASSQDLAGVGEQFF
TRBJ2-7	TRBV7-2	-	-	TGTGCCAGCAGCTATACAGGGTACAACGAGCAGTACTTC	CASSYTGYNEQYF
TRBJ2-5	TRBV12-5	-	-	TGTGCTAGTGGTTTGGCGGAGACCCAGTACTTC	CASGLAETQYF